The clone carrying this TCR beta chain came up a few times. Its antigen is as yet unknown. TCRdb re-called the RT-PCR reads through MiXCR, storing one row per CDR3 protein. The sample includes over 400,000 distinct CDR3 sequences, 10% to 15% of them seen just once. Germline lookup yields CDR1 ENHRY and CDR2 SYGVKD. V dropped 4 bases and J dropped 4 bases, with 12 bases sitting between them. The CDR3 is made up of 14 amino acids. This entry belongs to a study of response to subunit inactivated influenza vaccine. Study-wide results and caveats: It was the authors' suggestion that each seasonal influenza vaccination recruits few new T cells.

This chain connects TRBV10-3 to TRBJ2-3, with TRBD1 as a possible D gene (5 bases). The source material was PBMCs from blood, sampled about 40 days after vaccination. The sequence came from a man aged 45-65 years who received an inactivated influenza vaccine. In DNA, the CDR3 is TGTGCCATCAGTGTGAAGGGGCTCGCAGATACGCAGTATTTT. Translating it yields CAISVKGLADTQYF.